This T cell receptor (beta chain) was obtained from a study of PD-1 blockade in classical Hodgkin lymphoma. General observations from the study: By C4D1, diversity of CD4+ TCRs had risen significantly, whereas that of CD8+ TCRs had not. Nothing has yet pinned down what causes the repertoire differences, possibly disease activity or prior therapy. For complete responders, baseline diversity was comparable to that of newly diagnosed patients.

In germline, CDR1 is SGHRS, CDR2 YFSETQ. This CDR3 region has 15 residues. The V end was cut by 4 bases, the J end by 3 bases, with 17 bases between. TCRdb's table, derived via immunoSEQ multiplex PCR, lists solely in-frame clones and lacks some. The data show 25,000 to 30,000 clones, roughly 77% seen once. Time point meaning: cycle 4 day 1 (C4D1), after more than five weeks of nivolumab. Each patient experienced a relapse that followed autologous stem cell transplantation, and brentuximab vedotin exposure varied. This clone was observed a few times. Its antigen remains unidentified. The chain recombines TRBV5-1 with TRBJ2-7; tentative D call: TRBD1 (6 bases). The clonotype originates from a human donor with classical Hodgkin lymphoma. The input for sequencing was peripheral blood mononuclear cells (PBMCs), taken before the fourth cycle of nivolumab. The CDR3 DNA reads TGCGCCAGCAGCCTGGGACACGGAGCTTTCTACGAGCAGTACTTC. As protein: CASSLGHGAFYEQYF.